Described below is a single TCR beta chain sequence and its context. It has no known antigen specificity. Base qualities are not provided; no much larger clone lies one nucleotide away. These data are taken from a study of sequential checkpoint blockade in melanoma (dated by TCRdb to between 2018 and 2021). A note on the overall study: In a 1:1 randomization, patients received either first-line nivolumab then ipilimumab (arm A) or ipilimumab then nivolumab (arm B). Maintenance nivolumab came after each of the two trial sequences. About four fifths of the matched tumor biopsy pairs taken before and after treatment were from the same lesion. Matched tumor biopsies were taken from around 22 patients before treatment and at week 13, after single-agent nivolumab (arm A) or ipilimumab (arm B). DNA from about a hundred pretreatment melanoma tumor samples underwent TCRbeta immunosequencing.

TCRbeta CDR3 regions were immunosequenced from genomic DNA with the immunoSEQ Assay. Before high-throughput sequencing, the genomic DNA was amplified using bias-controlled multiplex PCR. The paper's processing steps were these. To quantify the absolute abundance of each unique TCRbeta CDR3 region, the sequences were collapsed and filtered. Clonality, defined as 1 minus Pielou's evenness, was calculated using only productive rearrangements. Tumor T-cell fraction was computed by normalizing TCRbeta template counts to usable DNA, estimated from several housekeeping genes. Clones with significantly greater frequencies in on-treatment versus baseline samples were identified using a previously published method. This immuneACCESS table, as held by TCRdb, lists in-frame sequences with V and J called but not all clones. Of the missing ones, under half trace to an unresolved V gene in checked studies; the others have no known cause. V, J and clone size derive from that table, while D and trimming were established from the DNA sequence. In this sample the table shows 950 to 1,300 clones, around 19% of which occur a single time. Together, the top ten hold around 9.3% of the sample.

The CDR3 holds 15 amino acids from the cysteine to the phenylalanine. Only the CDR3 region is kept as DNA, spanning 45 bases read in frame from base 1. From V the trimming removes 6 bases and from J it removes 4 bases, while the gene matches leave 7 bases of the junction unaccounted for. CDR1 and CDR2, per the germline V gene, are KGHSH and LQKENI. Paper-wide results and their limitations: Tumor T-cell fraction and clonality correlated with PD-L1 staining and CD8+ T-cell counts but not with mutational load. Patients whose tumor T-cell fraction and clonality increased by week 13 were about 30 times more likely to achieve clinical benefit. The model for predicting response that combines TCR metrics with mutation burden needs to be validated in larger, independent patient cohorts. Small sample sizes and reduced statistical power limited the analyses of tumor T-cell fraction within each arm. In the nivolumab-first arm (arm A), pretreatment tumor TIL clonality was associated with response (P = .04).

This specimen's treatment or condition label, per the study, means: randomized to nivolumab then ipilimumab (arm A) or the reverse (arm B). None of the patients in the trial had previously been given DNA-damaging chemotherapy. Samples came from patients with melanoma in CheckMate 064, a randomized, open-label phase II trial of sequential checkpoint blockade. Genomic DNA from formalin-fixed paraffin-embedded (FFPE) tissue samples was used for tumor TCR sequencing. The rearrangement combines TRBV18 with TRBJ2-3; a stretch of 10 junction bases matches TRBD1. The TCR was taken from a human donor with melanoma. The sequences come from tumor tissue (inferred from file names), collected from a patient given nivolumab and ipilimumab in sequence. The CDR3 protein is CASSHDRGRADTQYF. The nucleotide sequence is given as TGTGCCAGCTCTCACGACAGGGGGCGAGCAGATACGCAGTATTTT.